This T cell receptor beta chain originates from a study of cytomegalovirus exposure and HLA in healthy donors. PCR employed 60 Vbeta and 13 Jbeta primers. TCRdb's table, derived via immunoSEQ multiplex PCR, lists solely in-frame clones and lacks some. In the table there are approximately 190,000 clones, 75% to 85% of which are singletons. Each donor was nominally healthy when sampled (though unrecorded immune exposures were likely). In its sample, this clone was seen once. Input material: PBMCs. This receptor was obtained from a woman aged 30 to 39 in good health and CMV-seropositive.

CDR3 loop: CARSLGTGRRGYTF. The CDR3 bases are TGTGCCAGAAGCTTGGGGACAGGGAGGAGAGGCTACACCTTC. V usage is TRBV5-3 and J usage is TRBJ1-2; 8 nucleotides align to TRBD1. TRBV5-3 is recorded as an ORF, its role being uncertain. The CDR3 is 14 residues long. The junction had 6 bases not matched to a gene; V was cut back by 0 bases and J by 8 bases.